Listed below are T cell receptor beta chains from one sample, sequenced in a study of blood T cell repertoires in COVID-19. Assay: immunoSEQ multiplex PCR; the TCRdb copy retains only in-frame clones and omits some. The sample lists about 140,000 clones, 75% to 80% occurring once. Material for sequencing was PBMCs or T cells enriched from blood (not recorded which). Receptor source: a woman aged 45-65 years who had recovered from COVID-19. Each CDR3 is given without its conserved first and last residue. The D gene is left open where the match is weak. The listing skips clone size in some rows; elsewhere it reads once, few, many or a size class.

J gene | clone size | V gene | D gene | CDR3 protein
TRBJ2-7 | few | TRBV6-5 | TRBD1 | ASSRPGQGTEQY
TRBJ2-1 | . | TRBV29-1 | TRBD2 | SGSGRNEQF
TRBJ1-5 | . | TRBV6-5 | . | ASSPGLGNQPQH
TRBJ1-2 | few | TRBV12-3/TRBV12-4 | . | ASSTGIGYT
TRBJ1-6 | . | TRBV3-1/TRBV3-2 | TRBD1 | ASSQETGANGSPLH
TRBJ2-1 | once | TRBV11-2 | . | ASSLLPDRFEQF
TRBJ2-7 | once | TRBV2 | . | ASAGPASSYEQY
TRBJ1-1 | . | TRBV6-6 | TRBD1 | ASSYLGTGDTEAF
TRBJ2-7 | . | TRBV21-1 | . | ASFLRGGTSGTLDYEQY
TRBJ2-7 | . | TRBV15 | TRBD1 | ATSTGQGAAYEQY
TRBJ2-7 | . | TRBV5-6 | TRBD2 | ASSPTLAGGTYEQY
TRBJ2-1 | . | TRBV19 | TRBD2 | ASSMVAGVDEQF
TRBJ2-3 | . | TRBV7-2 | TRBD2 | ASSLAPELAGRTDTQY
TRBJ2-3 | . | TRBV27 | TRBD1 | ASSSLDRGASTDTQY
TRBJ1-4 | . | TRBV10-3 | TRBD1 | AISADRAKEKLF
TRBJ1-5 | . | TRBV6-5 | . | ASSSAGGGQPQH
TRBJ1-1 | . | TRBV7-9 | TRBD1 | ASSSPPTGTNTEAF
TRBJ1-4 | . | TRBV6-5 | . | ASSYRQSNEKLF
TRBJ1-4 | . | TRBV5-6 | . | ASSFGRGDEKLF
TRBJ2-2 | . | TRBV29-1 | TRBD1 | SVRTGVGTGELF
TRBJ2-7 | . | TRBV7-2 | . | ASSLKVPLYYQQY
TRBJ1-3 | few | TRBV7-9 | . | ASSSRGTAGSGNTIY
TRBJ1-3 | . | TRBV2 | . | ASSDGTGNTIY
TRBJ2-1 | few | TRBV30 | TRBD2 | AWSVGLVAYNEQF
TRBJ1-2 | . | TRBV5-1 | . | ASSLADSLNYGYT
TRBJ1-3 | . | TRBV6-5 | TRBD1 | ASRGTVAGGNTIY
TRBJ2-7 | . | TRBV10-1 | TRBD2 | ASSERAGGSYEQY
TRBJ2-1 | . | TRBV19 | . | ASSITPGRGGHNEQF
TRBJ2-1 | . | TRBV7-3 | . | ASSEKSSYNEQF
TRBJ1-2 | . | TRBV19 | . | ASTIFDRPKYGYT
TRBJ1-5 | . | TRBV5-6 | . | ASSLGRGAYSNQPQH
TRBJ2-1 | . | TRBV7-2 | . | ASSTDRTGGPEQF
TRBJ1-6 | few | TRBV10-3 | . | AISDLQGNSPLH
TRBJ1-1 | . | TRBV7-3 | TRBD1 | ASSKTGGMNTEAF
TRBJ1-2 | . | TRBV5-6 | TRBD1 | ASSAGTGWDYGYT
TRBJ2-7 | . | TRBV12-3/TRBV12-4 | . | ASTYDGSYEQY
TRBJ1-4 | . | TRBV18 | . | ASSPNQRNEKLF
TRBJ1-5 | . | TRBV28 | . | ASTAGRARQPQH
TRBJ2-3 | few | TRBV3-1/TRBV3-2 | TRBD2 | ASSGEREQGDTQY
TRBJ1-6 | . | TRBV19 | TRBD1 | ASRGQVISPLH
TRBJ2-2 | . | TRBV7-3 | TRBD1 | ASSLYRGVNTGELF